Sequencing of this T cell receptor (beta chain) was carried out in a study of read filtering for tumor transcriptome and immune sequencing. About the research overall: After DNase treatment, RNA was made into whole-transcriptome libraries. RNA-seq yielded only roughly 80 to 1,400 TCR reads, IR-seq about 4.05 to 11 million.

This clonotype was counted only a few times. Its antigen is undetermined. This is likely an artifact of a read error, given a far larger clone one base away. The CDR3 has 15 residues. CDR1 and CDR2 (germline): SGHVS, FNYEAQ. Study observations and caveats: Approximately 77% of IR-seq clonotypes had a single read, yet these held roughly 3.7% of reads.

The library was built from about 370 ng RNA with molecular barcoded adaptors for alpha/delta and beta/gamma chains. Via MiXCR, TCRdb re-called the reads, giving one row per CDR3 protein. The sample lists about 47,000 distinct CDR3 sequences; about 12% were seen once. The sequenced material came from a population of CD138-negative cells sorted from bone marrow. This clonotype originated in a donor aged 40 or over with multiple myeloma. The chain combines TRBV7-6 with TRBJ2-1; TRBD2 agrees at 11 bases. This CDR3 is CASGFLKLAGGYEFF. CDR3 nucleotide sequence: TGTGCCAGCGGCTTCTTGAAGCTAGCGGGAGGCTACGAGTTCTTC.